What follows describes a single TCR beta chain. What it binds is not known. This entry is derived from a study of T cells after yellow fever vaccination. Across the whole study: Those fractions that held only low numbers of cells were prepared using the SMART-Seq v4 Ultra Low Input RNA kit.

The CDR3 is made up of 15 amino acids. Looked up from germline, CDR1 is MNHNY and CDR2 is SVGAGI (reference sequence). Losses at the gene ends were 4 bases for V and 1 base for J; bases not matched to a gene: 5. Study results and caveats: Reappearing after the booster were most of the clones from primary vaccination (around 96% CD4, 88% CD8). FACS-sorted repertoires might harbor abundant contaminating clonotypes from the bulk population.

UMIs were added to TCR cDNA along with a universal primer site when it was made by 5'RACE template switching. TCRdb used MiXCR to reprocess the 5' RACE reads, holding one entry per CDR3 protein. The table lists 250,000 to 350,000 distinct CDR3 sequences, roughly 9% of them singletons. The chain carries TRBV6-6 and TRBJ2-7; 9 bases align to TRBD1. The specimen was CD4+ T cells sorted from PBMCs, collected 5 days after the yellow fever booster vaccination. This TCR came from a man between 18 and 29 years old who received the YFV17D yellow fever vaccine. The CDR3 coding sequence is TGTGCCAGCAGTTTCTCCGGGACAGGGTCCTACGAGCAGTACTTC. Translated: CASSFSGTGSYEQYF.